This T cell receptor beta chain was captured in a study of CD8 T cells in ankylosing spondylitis. With regard to this clonotype: Its target is not known.

Researchers built TCR beta libraries using quantitative 5'-RACE with molecular barcodes. TCRdb re-called the 5' RACE reads through MiXCR, storing one row per CDR3 protein. The sample includes about 510,000 distinct CDR3 sequences, approximately 5% of them seen just once. Germline CDR1 SGHVS, CDR2 FQNEAQ. The CDR3 is 16 residues long. With V trimmed by 0 bases and J by 4 bases, 5 bases remained unmatched. Study-level points and caveats: Disease-associated clones were reportedly significantly overrepresented in matched ankylosing spondylitis synovial fluid. Clones linked with disease were CD8+ and fairly uncommon in the peripheral blood. Certain motif variants had earlier been reported in reactive arthritis synovial fluid and blood. For ankylosing spondylitis blood, a TCR beta motif of seven to nine highly homologous variants appeared characteristic.

This chain links TRBV7-8 with TRBJ2-3, with 9 bases matching TRBD2. Sequenced: blood, either unsorted or a sorted T cell fraction (not recorded which). The receptor was derived from a male donor with ankylosing spondylitis. In DNA, the CDR3 is TGTGCCAGCAGCTTAGCGCGCGGGAGGGCGCCAGATACGCAGTATTTT. It codes for CASSLARGRAPDTQYF.